These 23 T cell receptor beta chains originate from one sample sequenced in a study of human T cells and chemical hapten exposure listed by TCRdb under 2021. The method was RACE. Data came from a NextSeq 500. TCRdb handled the public reads itself, with Q25 trimming in fastp and clone calling in MiXCR, and kept productive beta chains. Merged by CDR3 protein, the rows form single entries marked with the most common genes and DNA. The sample data list 350,000 to 400,000 distinct CDR3 sequences, and roughly 4.6% of these were observed just once. Just over 2.5% of the sample is in the top ten clones. The time point label for this specimen denotes: pre-sensitization, week 0. Reading the label with the study, this specimen's treatment or condition is: therapeutic diphenylcyclopropenone sensitization with weekly scalp DPC. This specimen consisted of whole blood, obtained in connection with sensitization to the hapten diphenylcyclopropenone (DPC). The receptors stem from a woman in her forties or fifties with alopecia areata. Some clones in this sample may be carry-over from other donors' samples.

This clonotype was counted ten times or more. The rearrangement links TRBV6-5 to TRBJ1-5; 7 bases align to TRBD1. V lost 0 bases to trimming and J lost 6 bases; unmatched junction nucleotides: 5. Germline loops: CDR1 MNHEY, CDR2 SVGAGI. This CDR3 has 15 residues. Here the CDR3 reads CASSYSIGDSQPQHF. The CDR3 nucleotides are TGTGCCAGCAGTTACTCGATAGGGGACAGTCAGCCCCAGCATTTT.

This clonotype was picked up many times. The genes are TRBV27 and TRBJ1-1; TRBD1 matches 10 bases. Germline assignment: CDR1 MNHEY and CDR2 SMNVEV (reference sequence). There are 14 residues in the CDR3. V shed 5 bases and J 6 bases; nucleotides not matched to a gene: 6. This CDR3 is CASSKTGGKAEAFF. CDR3 sequence (DNA): TGTGCCAGCAGTAAGACAGGGGGCAAGGCTGAAGCTTTCTTT.

V and J are TRBV6-2 or TRBV6-3 and TRBJ2-3, with 11 bases that match TRBD2. Looked up from germline, CDR1 is MNHEY and CDR2 is SVGEGT. The trim removed 11 bases at V and 3 bases at J, leaving 10 bases unmatched. The length of the CDR3 is 15 residues. The CDR3 region is CAGSSGGRRTDTQYF. In nucleotides, the CDR3 is TGTGCCGGCTCTAGCGGGGGGAGAAGGACAGATACGCAGTATTTT.

In regard to this clonotype: A junction end diverges from the germline sequence, so it may reflect a read error. The V gene is TRBV12-3 or TRBV12-4, the J gene TRBJ1-5, with TRBD1 as a possible D gene (6 bases). The CDR3 is 16 residues long. CDR3 amino acids: CTSSLFQGIGNQPQHF. Here the CDR3 DNA reads TGTACCAGCAGCCTTTTCCAGGGGATCGGGAATCAGCCCCAGCATTTT.

This clonotype appeared many times. The chain carries TRBV7-9 and TRBJ2-7, with 15 bases that match TRBD2. V was clipped by 5 bases and J by 7 bases; unmatched bases: 6. This CDR3 is 15 amino acids long. From germline, CDR1 is SEHNR and CDR2 FQNEAQ (reference sequence). The CDR3 sequence is CASSPWTSGREEQYF. CDR3 nucleotides: TGTGCCAGCAGCCCCTGGACTAGCGGGAGGGAAGAGCAGTACTTC. Drawing the rest from reference TRBV7-9 and TRBJ2-7, the complete variable domain is DTGVSQNPRHKITKRGQNVTFRCDPISEHNRLYWYRQTLGQGPEFLTYFQNEAQLEKSRLLSDRFSAERPKGSFSTLEIQRTEQGDSAMYLCASSPWTSGREEQYFGPGTRLTVT.

The chain joins TRBV7-9 to TRBJ1-1; D is uncertain. Germline CDR1 reads SEHNR; CDR2 reads FQNEAQ (reference sequence). V lost 2 bases and J 12 bases, leaving 28 bases between the germline ends. The CDR3 runs to 17 residues. The CDR3 is CASSLWPGPEFPHYTFF. CDR3 DNA sequence: TGTGCCAGCAGCTTATGGCCCGGACCGGAATTTCCCCATTACACTTTCTTT. The whole variable domain, remainder taken from reference TRBV7-9 and TRBJ1-1, is DTGVSQNPRHKITKRGQNVTFRCDPISEHNRLYWYRQTLGQGPEFLTYFQNEAQLEKSRLLSDRFSAERPKGSFSTLEIQRTEQGDSAMYLCASSLWPGPEFPHYTFFGQGTRLTVV.

This clonotype was observed a handful of times. The rearrangement joins TRBV27 to TRBJ1-1; possible D gene TRBD1, 5 bases. Trimming stripped 5 bases from V and 4 bases from J, with 11 bases between. The CDR3 runs to 13 residues. The germline V gene has CDR1 MNHEY and CDR2 SMNVEV (reference sequence). CDR3 loop: CASSIWGSTEAFF. In DNA, the CDR3 is TGTGCCAGCAGTATTTGGGGGTCCACTGAAGCTTTCTTT.

The chain combines TRBV28 with TRBJ2-3; no clear D gene. Germline assignment: CDR1 MDHEN and CDR2 SYDVKM. This CDR3 is built from 15 residues. V was cut by 9 bases and J by 2 bases, with 18 bases left in between. In nucleotides, the CDR3 is TGTGCCAGTGCCCAGGCCCCCGGTTACACAGATACGCAGTATTTT. Residues: CASAQAPGYTDTQYF.

This clonotype has at least ten counts. This chain links TRBV5-5 with TRBJ1-1; D call uncertain. Per germline, CDR1 SGHKS and CDR2 YYEKEE (reference sequence). The length of the CDR3 is 14 residues. The V end lost 0 bases, the J end lost 3 bases, and 9 bases lay between the germline ends. This chain's CDR3 is CASSLGWEYTEAFF. The DNA of the CDR3 is TGTGCCAGCAGCTTGGGGTGGGAGTACACTGAAGCTTTCTTT.

This clonotype was picked up many times. The rearrangement uses TRBV15 and TRBJ2-2; D tentatively reads TRBD1 or TRBD2 (5 bases each). V was trimmed by 4 bases and J by 5 bases, leaving 11 bases between them. Germline loops: CDR1 LNHNV, CDR2 YYDKDF (reference sequence). The CDR3 totals 14 residues. The CDR3, as DNA: TGTGCCACCAGCACAGGGAGAAATACCGGGGAGCTGTTTTTT. Translation: CATSTGRNTGELFF.

This clonotype has just a few counts. This chain joins TRBV27 and TRBJ2-3; 7 bases are shared with TRBD1. The germline V gene encodes CDR1 MNHEY and CDR2 SMNVEV (reference sequence). The CDR3 has 16 residues. The trim removed 8 bases at V and 4 bases at J, leaving 15 bases unmatched. CDR3 amino acids: CASRPLIGGHADTQYF. The CDR3 DNA reads TGTGCCAGCCGACCCTTGATAGGGGGCCATGCAGATACGCAGTATTTT.

In its sample, this clonotype was seen a few times. The V gene is TRBV27, the J gene TRBJ1-5, with D unclear. This CDR3 is 15 amino acids long. The germline V gene has CDR1 MNHEY and CDR2 SMNVEV (reference sequence). Trimming took off 3 bases at V and 0 bases at J, with 9 bases between the two ends. CDR3 bases: TGTGCCAGCAGTTTGACGGCCCCTAGCAATCAGCCCCAGCATTTT. Amino acids: CASSLTAPSNQPQHF.

This clonotype was counted many times. The rearrangement joins TRBV28 to TRBJ2-3, with D possibly being TRBD2 (6 bases). In germline, CDR1 is MDHEN, CDR2 SYDVKM. The CDR3 spans 15 residues. Trimming pared 3 bases from V and 3 bases from J, leaving 13 bases between. The CDR3 loop reads CASSLGRFGTDTQYF. The CDR3 DNA reads as TGTGCCAGCAGTTTGGGGAGGTTCGGTACAGATACGCAGTATTTT.

This clonotype occurred many times. V is TRBV25-1 and J is TRBJ2-7, with 7 bases aligning to TRBD1. The CDR3 is 12 amino acids. From germline, CDR1 is MGHDK and CDR2 SYGVNS. With V trimmed by 4 bases and J by 5 bases, 2 bases remained unmatched. This CDR3 is CASSGQGDEQYF. CDR3 bases: TGTGCCAGCAGTGGACAGGGCGACGAGCAGTACTTC.

This clonotype was found a few times. J is TRBJ1-2 and V is TRBV5-1; D unclear. The ends were cut back, 0 bases at V and 3 bases at J, with 9 bases in the middle. From germline, CDR1 is SGHRS and CDR2 YFSETQ. This CDR3 has 14 residues. Here the CDR3 DNA reads TGCGCCAGCAGCTTGGTGCCAGAGGACTATGGCTACACCTTC. Its translation: CASSLVPEDYGYTF.

Comments on this clonotype: A much bigger clone sits one base away, suggesting this may be a read error. The chain couples TRBV7-2 to TRBJ2-7; 9 bases agree with TRBD2. Per the germline V gene, CDR1 is SGHTA and CDR2 is FQGNSA. With 4 bases clipped from V and 7 bases from J, the junction kept 8 bases outside the gene matches. The CDR3 length is 14 residues. The CDR3 DNA sequence: TGTGCCAGCAGCTACCCGGGACTAGCCTTAGAGCAGTACTTC. It is translated as CASSYPGLALEQYF.

The table lists this clonotype with many counts. The chain combines TRBV29-1 with TRBJ2-3, with unresolved D. The V gene lost 3 bases and the J gene lost 4 bases, with 5 bases spanning the gap. The CDR3 length is 11 residues. The V gene's germline CDR1 is SQVTM and CDR2 ANQGSEA. Written as DNA, the CDR3 is TGCAGCGTTGACCATTCAGATACGCAGTATTTT. This sequence encodes CSVDHSDTQYF.

The rearrangement joins TRBV5-1 to TRBJ2-7; D unresolved. Looked up from germline, CDR1 is SGHRS and CDR2 is YFSETQ. This CDR3 spans 14 amino acids. V was cut by 4 bases and J by 2 bases, with 13 bases left in between. The CDR3 loop reads CASSIRVGAYEQYF. CDR3 bases: TGCGCCAGCAGCATACGAGTCGGTGCCTACGAGCAGTACTTC.

This sequence joins TRBV10-3 and TRBJ2-3; D is unclear. The V gene's germline CDR1 is ENHRY and CDR2 SYGVKD. Trimming left V 6 bases short and J 0 bases short, with 7 bases between. The CDR3 contains 13 residues. Here the CDR3 DNA reads TGTGCCATCAGCCCCTATAGCACAGATACGCAGTATTTT. Its protein is CAISPYSTDTQYF.

This clonotype has a handful of counts. Germline is not matched at one junction end, which may reflect a read error. The chain links TRBV5-1 to TRBJ2-7, with 9 bases identical to TRBD2. The CDR3 length is 16 residues. Germline CDR1 and CDR2: SGHRS and YFSETQ. In DNA, the CDR3 is TGCGCCAGCAGCTTGATCTTAGCGGGGGCTTCCTACGAGCAGTACTTT. This codes for CASSLILAGASYEQYF.

CDR3 protein: CSADGRTWYQETQYF. CDR3 in DNA: TGCAGTGCCGATGGACGGACTTGGTACCAAGAGACCCAGTACTTC. The chain uses TRBV20-1 and TRBJ2-5, with D perhaps TRBD2 (5 bases). From germline, CDR1 is DFQATT and CDR2 SNEGSKA (reference sequence). CDR3 length equals 15 residues. V was clipped by 6 bases and J by 0 bases, with 17 bases between them.

In this sample, this clonotype turned up a few times. The junction departs from the called germline gene at one end, perhaps through a read error. This chain joins TRBV28 and TRBJ1-5, with 9 bases lining up with TRBD1. The CDR3 is 16 residues long. In germline, CDR1 is MDHEN, CDR2 SYDVKM. The DNA for the CDR3 is TGTGCCAGCAGTATATGGGGACAGGGACCGAACCAGCCCCAGCATTTT. This sequence encodes CASSIWGQGPNQPQHF.

This clonotype appeared a few times. The genes are TRBV27 and TRBJ1-4; 7 bases map to TRBD1. The V segment lost 1 base and the J segment 0 bases; nucleotides outside the gene matches: 5. Germline V gene sequence: CDR1 MNHEY, CDR2 SMNVEV (reference sequence). The CDR3 extends over 17 amino acids. The CDR3 loop reads CASSLYPGGATNEKLFF. DNA for the CDR3: TGTGCCAGCAGTTTATATCCAGGGGGAGCAACTAATGAAAAACTGTTTTTT.